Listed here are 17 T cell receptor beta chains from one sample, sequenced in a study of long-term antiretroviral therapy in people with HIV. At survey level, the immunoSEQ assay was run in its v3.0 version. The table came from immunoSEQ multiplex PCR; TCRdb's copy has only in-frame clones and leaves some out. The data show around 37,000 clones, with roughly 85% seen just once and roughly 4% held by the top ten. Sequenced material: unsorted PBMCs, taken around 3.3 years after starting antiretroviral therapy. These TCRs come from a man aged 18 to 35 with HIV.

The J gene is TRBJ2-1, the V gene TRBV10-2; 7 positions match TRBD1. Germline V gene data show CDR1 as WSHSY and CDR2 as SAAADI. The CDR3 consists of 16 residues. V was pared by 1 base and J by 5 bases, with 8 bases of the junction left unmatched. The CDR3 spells CASSEYWTGGDNEQFF. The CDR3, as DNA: TGCGCCAGCAGTGAGTACTGGACAGGTGGTGACAATGAGCAGTTCTTC.

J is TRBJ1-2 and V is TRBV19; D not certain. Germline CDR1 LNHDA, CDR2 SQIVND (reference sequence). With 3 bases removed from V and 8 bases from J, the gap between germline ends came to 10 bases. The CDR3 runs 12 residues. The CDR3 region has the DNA TGTGCCAGTAGTATGTTGGGTGGAGGCTACACCTTC. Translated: CASSMLGGGYTF.

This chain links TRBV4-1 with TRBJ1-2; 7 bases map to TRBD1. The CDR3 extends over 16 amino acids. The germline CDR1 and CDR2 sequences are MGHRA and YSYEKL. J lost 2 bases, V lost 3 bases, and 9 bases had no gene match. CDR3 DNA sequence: TGCGCCAGCAGCCAGGGGGTTGGGACAGCGAACTATGGCTACACCTTC. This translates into CASSQGVGTANYGYTF.

CDR3 DNA sequence: TGTGCCAGCAGCTTACTGAGGAGCCAAGAGACCCAGTACTTC. It codes for CASSLLRSQETQYF. The rearrangement uses TRBV7-9 and TRBJ2-5; no reliable D call. CDR1 SEHNR and CDR2 FQNEAQ come from the germline V gene (reference sequence). The CDR3 totals 14 residues. V was trimmed by 2 bases and J by 1 base, leaving 8 bases between them.

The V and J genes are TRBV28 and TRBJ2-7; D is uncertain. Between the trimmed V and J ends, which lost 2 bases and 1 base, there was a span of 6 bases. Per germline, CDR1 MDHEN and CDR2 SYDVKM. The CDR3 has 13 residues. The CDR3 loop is CASSLGPSYEQYF. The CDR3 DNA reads TGTGCCAGCAGTTTAGGTCCATCCTACGAGCAGTACTTC.

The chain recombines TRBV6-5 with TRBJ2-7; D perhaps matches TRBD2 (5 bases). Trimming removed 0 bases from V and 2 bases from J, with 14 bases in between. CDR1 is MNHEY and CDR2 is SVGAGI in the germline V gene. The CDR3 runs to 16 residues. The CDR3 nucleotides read TGTGCCAGCAGTTACTCCGGGAAGACTCACGCCTACGAGCAGTACTTC. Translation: CASSYSGKTHAYEQYF.

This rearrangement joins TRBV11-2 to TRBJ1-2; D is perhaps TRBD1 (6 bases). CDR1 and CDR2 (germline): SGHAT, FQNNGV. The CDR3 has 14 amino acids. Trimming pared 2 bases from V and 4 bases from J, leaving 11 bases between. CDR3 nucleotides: TGTGCCAGCAGCTTATTGAAGGGGGTCTATGGCTACACCTTC. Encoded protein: CASSLLKGVYGYTF. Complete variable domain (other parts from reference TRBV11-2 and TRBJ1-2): EAGVAQSPRYKIIEKRQSVAFWCNPISGHATLYWYQQILGQGPKLLIQFQNNGVVDDSQLPKDRFSAERLKGVDSTLKIQPAKLEDSAVYLCASSLLKGVYGYTFGSGTRLTVV.

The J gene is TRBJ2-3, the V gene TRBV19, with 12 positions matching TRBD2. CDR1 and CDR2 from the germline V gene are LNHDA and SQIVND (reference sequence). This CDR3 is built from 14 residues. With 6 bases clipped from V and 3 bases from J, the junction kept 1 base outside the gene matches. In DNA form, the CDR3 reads TGTGCCAGTAGAACTAGCGGGAGGACAGATACGCAGTATTTT. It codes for CASRTSGRTDTQYF.

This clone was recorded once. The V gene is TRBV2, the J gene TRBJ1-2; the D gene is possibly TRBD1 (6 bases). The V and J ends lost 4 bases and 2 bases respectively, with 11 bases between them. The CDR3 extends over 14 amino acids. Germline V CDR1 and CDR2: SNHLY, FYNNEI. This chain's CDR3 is CASSVEQGNYGYTF. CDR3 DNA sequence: TGTGCCAGCAGTGTTGAACAGGGAAACTATGGCTACACCTTC.

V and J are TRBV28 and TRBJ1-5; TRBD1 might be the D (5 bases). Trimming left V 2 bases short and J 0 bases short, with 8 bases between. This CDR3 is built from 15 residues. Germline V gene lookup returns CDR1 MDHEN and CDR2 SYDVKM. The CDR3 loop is CASSLGGNSNQPQHF. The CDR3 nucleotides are TGTGCCAGCAGTTTAGGGGGGAATAGCAATCAGCCCCAGCATTTT. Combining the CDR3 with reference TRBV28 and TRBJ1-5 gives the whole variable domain DVKVTQSSRYLVKRTGEKVFLECVQDMDHENMFWYRQDPGLGLRLIYFSYDVKMKEKGDIPEGYSVSREKKERFSLILESASTNQTSMYLCASSLGGNSNQPQHFGDGTRLSIL.

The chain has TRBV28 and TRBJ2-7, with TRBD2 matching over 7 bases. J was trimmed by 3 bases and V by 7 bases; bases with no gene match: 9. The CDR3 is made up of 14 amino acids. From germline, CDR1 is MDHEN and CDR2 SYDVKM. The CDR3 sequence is CASTFGGTGYEQYF. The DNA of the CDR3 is TGTGCCAGCACCTTCGGGGGGACGGGCTACGAGCAGTACTTC.

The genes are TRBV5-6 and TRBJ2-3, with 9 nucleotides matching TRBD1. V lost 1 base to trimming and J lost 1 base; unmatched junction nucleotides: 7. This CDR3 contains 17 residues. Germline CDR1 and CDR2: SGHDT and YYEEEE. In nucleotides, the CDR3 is TGTGCCAGCAGCTTGATCAGGGACAGGGTCGGCACAGATACGCAGTATTTT. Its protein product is CASSLIRDRVGTDTQYF.

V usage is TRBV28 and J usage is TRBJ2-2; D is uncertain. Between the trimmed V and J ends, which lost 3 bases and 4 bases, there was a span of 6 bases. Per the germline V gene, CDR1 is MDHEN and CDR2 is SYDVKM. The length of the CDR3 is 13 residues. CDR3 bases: TGTGCCAGCAGTTTCGTGGCCACCGGGGAGCTGTTTTTT. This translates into CASSFVATGELFF.

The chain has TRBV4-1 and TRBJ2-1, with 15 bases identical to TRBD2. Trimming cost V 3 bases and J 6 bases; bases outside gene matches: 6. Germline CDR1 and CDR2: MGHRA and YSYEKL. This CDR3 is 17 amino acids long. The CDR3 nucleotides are TGCGCCAGCAGCCAGAAAGGGACTAGCGGGGGGTTCAATGAGCAGTTCTTC. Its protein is CASSQKGTSGGFNEQFF.

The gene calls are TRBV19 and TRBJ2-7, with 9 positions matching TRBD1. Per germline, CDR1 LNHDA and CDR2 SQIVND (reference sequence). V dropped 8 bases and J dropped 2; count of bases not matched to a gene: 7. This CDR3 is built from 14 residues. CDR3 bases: TGTGCCAGTGGACCCGGGACAGGGACCTACGAGCAGTACTTC. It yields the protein CASGPGTGTYEQYF.

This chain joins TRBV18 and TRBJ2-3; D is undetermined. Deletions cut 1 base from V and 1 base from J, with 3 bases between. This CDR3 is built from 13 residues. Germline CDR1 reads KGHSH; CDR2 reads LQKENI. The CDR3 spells CASSPLGTDTQYF. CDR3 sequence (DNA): TGTGCCAGCTCACCACTGGGCACAGATACGCAGTATTTT. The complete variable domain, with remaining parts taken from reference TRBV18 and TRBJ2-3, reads NAGVMQNPRHLVRRRGQEARLRCSPMKGHSHVYWYRQLPEEGLKFMVYLQKENIIDESGMPKERFSAEFPKEGPSILRIQQVVRGDSAAYFCASSPLGTDTQYFGPGTRLTVL.

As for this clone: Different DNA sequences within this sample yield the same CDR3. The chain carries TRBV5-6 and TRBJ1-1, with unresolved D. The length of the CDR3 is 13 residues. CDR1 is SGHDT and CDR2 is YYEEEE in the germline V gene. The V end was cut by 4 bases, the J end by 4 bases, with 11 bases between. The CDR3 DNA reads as TGTGCCAGCAGCCCCTCAGCGGGCACTGAAGCTTTCTTT. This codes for CASSPSAGTEAFF.